The 19 T cell receptor beta chains below were found in one sample sequenced in a study of shared clonotypes between healthy human individuals. Assay: immunoSEQ multiplex PCR; the TCRdb copy retains only in-frame clones and omits some. The sample carries hundreds of thousands of clones, around 72% recorded once. Material: memory CD4+ T cells sorted from blood. Regarding subset: CD45RA-negative fraction. These receptor sequences come from a woman in her 30s in good health.

This clone was counted only a few times. V usage is TRBV28 and J usage is TRBJ2-1; 9 bases agree with TRBD2. Germline V CDR1 and CDR2: MDHEN, SYDVKM. The V segment lost 6 bases and the J segment 4 bases; nucleotides outside the gene matches: 4. The CDR3 sequence is 14 residues long. The CDR3 region is CASSETSGYNEQFF. The DNA for the CDR3 is TGTGCCAGCAGCGAGACTAGCGGTTACAATGAGCAGTTCTTC. The full variable domain, completed using reference TRBV28 and TRBJ2-1, is DVKVTQSSRYLVKRTGEKVFLECVQDMDHENMFWYRQDPGLGLRLIYFSYDVKMKEKGDIPEGYSVSREKKERFSLILESASTNQTSMYLCASSETSGYNEQFFGPGTRLTVL.

The rearrangement uses TRBV18 and TRBJ1-3; D is ambiguous. CDR1 is KGHSH and CDR2 is LQKENI in the germline V gene. Deletions cut 2 bases from V and 4 bases from J, with 15 bases between. The CDR3 is 16 residues long. CDR3 nucleotide sequence: TGTGCCAGCTCACCAGGCTTTGCAGGCCGAGGAAACACCATATATTTT. Protein: CASSPGFAGRGNTIYF.

This clone was recorded only once. Distinct nucleotide sequences in the sample also encode this CDR3. The chain employs TRBV18 and TRBJ1-1; 8 nucleotides match TRBD1. V dropped 2 bases and J dropped 4; count of bases not matched to a gene: 0. CDR3 length: 13 residues. The germline V gene has CDR1 KGHSH and CDR2 LQKENI. CDR3 sequence reads: CASSPTGGTEAFF. CDR3 DNA sequence: TGTGCCAGCTCACCAACAGGGGGCACTGAAGCTTTCTTT.

The chain recombines TRBV19 with TRBJ1-1; D possibly corresponds to TRBD1 (5 bases). Per the germline V gene, CDR1 is LNHDA and CDR2 is SQIVND (reference sequence). V dropped 5 bases and J dropped 2 bases, with 15 bases sitting between them. The CDR3 is 15 residues long. CDR3 DNA: TGTGCCAGTAGTGGGGGGGTGGCGGCCAACACTGAAGCTTTCTTT. Encoded protein: CASSGGVAANTEAFF. The full variable domain, in which reference TRBV19 and TRBJ1-1 provide the parts outside the CDR3, is DGGITQSPKYLFRKEGQNVTLSCEQNLNHDAMYWYRQDPGQGLRLIYYSQIVNDFQKGDIAEGYSVSREKKESFPLTVTSAQKNPTAFYLCASSGGVAANTEAFFGQGTRLTVV.

CDR3 sequence (DNA): TGCAGTGCTAGCGAGCAGTACTTC. As protein: CSASEQYF. V gene TRBV20-1 combines with J gene TRBJ2-7; D not certain. CDR3 length: 8 amino acids. The germline CDR1 and CDR2 sequences are DFQATT and SNEGSKA (reference sequence). Trimming shortened V by 3 bases and J by 6 bases, and 0 bases separated the two germline ends.

V usage is TRBV4-1 and J usage is TRBJ1-1; 7 nucleotides agree with TRBD1. The germline V gene encodes CDR1 MGHRA and CDR2 YSYEKL. The junction had 14 bases not matched to a gene; V was cut back by 0 bases and J by 7 bases. There are 17 residues in the CDR3. CDR3: CASSQDGLVQGKDEAFF. The CDR3 nucleotides read TGCGCCAGCAGCCAAGATGGCCTAGTACAGGGGAAGGATGAAGCTTTCTTT.

On this clone itself: The sample holds other DNA sequences that translate to the same CDR3. The chain combines TRBV9 with TRBJ1-1; D call uncertain. V lost 2 bases to trimming and J lost 2 bases, with 10 bases between them. CDR1 and CDR2 from the germline V gene are SGDLS and YYNGEE. The CDR3 is 14 residues long. The CDR3 nucleotides read TGTGCCAGCAGCGTTGGAAGGCTCAACACTGAAGCTTTCTTT. This codes for CASSVGRLNTEAFF. Looking up the rest from reference TRBV9 and TRBJ1-1 gives the full variable domain: DSGVTQTPKHLITATGQRVTLRCSPRSGDLSVYWYQQSLDQGLQFLIQYYNGEERAKGNILERFSAQQFPDLHSELNLSSLELGDSALYFCASSVGRLNTEAFFGQGTRLTVV.

The CDR3 loop reads CASSPGPSLDEQYF. The CDR3 bases are TGTGCCAGCAGCCCGGGCCCCTCTCTTGACGAGCAGTACTTC. V usage is TRBV7-2 and J usage is TRBJ2-7; D gene unclear. This CDR3 comprises 14 residues. The germline V gene has CDR1 SGHTA and CDR2 FQGNSA. V was clipped by 5 bases and J by 5 bases, with 16 bases between them.

On this clone: The sample carries other DNA sequences with the same CDR3. The chain uses TRBV10-1 and TRBJ1-2; D gene unclear. Germline CDR1 and CDR2: WNHNN and SYGVQD (reference sequence). The CDR3 extends over 13 amino acids. Deletions cut 0 bases from V and 3 bases from J, with 5 bases between. This chain's CDR3 is CASSESGYYGYTF. The CDR3 DNA sequence: TGCGCCAGCAGTGAGTCCGGATACTATGGCTACACCTTC.

This clone was picked up one time. The CDR3 bases are TGTGCCAGCAGTTTAGTGGGAGCTGGGGCCAACGTCCTGACTTTC. Protein: CASSLVGAGANVLTF. The rearrangement uses TRBV28 and TRBJ2-6; D might be TRBD2 (5 bases). With 2 bases removed from V and 2 bases from J, the gap between germline ends came to 7 bases. The CDR3 runs 15 residues. Germline loops: CDR1 MDHEN, CDR2 SYDVKM.

The rearrangement joins TRBV5-1 to TRBJ1-2; a possible D gene is TRBD1 (5 bases). Trimming removed 0 bases from V and 4 bases from J, with 10 bases in between. Germline CDR1 reads SGHRS; CDR2 reads YFSETQ. This CDR3 is 14 amino acids long. Here the CDR3 reads CASSLESGTYGYTF. The DNA of the CDR3 is TGCGCCAGCAGCTTGGAGTCAGGGACCTATGGCTACACCTTC.

The chain carries TRBV5-1 and TRBJ2-2; possibly TRBD2 for D (6 bases). The CDR3 has 16 amino acids. The V end lost 3 bases, the J end lost 3 bases, and 15 bases lay between the germline ends. Germline V gene lookup returns CDR1 SGHRS and CDR2 YFSETQ. DNA for the CDR3: TGCGCCAGCAGCTCCTACGAAGCGGGCCACACCGGGGAGCTGTTTTTT. Amino acid sequence: CASSSYEAGHTGELFF.

This clone was observed once. The chain combines TRBV27 with TRBJ2-7, with no clear D. The CDR3 length is 15 residues. V was cut by 11 bases and J by 0 bases, with 20 bases left in between. Germline values: CDR1 MNHEY, CDR2 SMNVEV (reference sequence). The CDR3 protein is CASYPGYRASYEQYF. The DNA of the CDR3 is TGTGCCTCCTATCCCGGTTATCGGGCCTCCTACGAGCAGTACTTC.

V is TRBV7-9 and J is TRBJ2-2; 8 positions match TRBD2. Trimming cost V 6 bases and J 5 bases; bases outside gene matches: 11. CDR3 length: 16 residues. CDR1 is SEHNR and CDR2 is FQNEAQ in the germline V gene (reference sequence). The CDR3 DNA is TGTGCCAGCAGTTCTCCTCGGGGGGGTTTTACCGGGGAGCTGTTTTTT. Amino acids: CASSSPRGGFTGELFF.

The chain recombines TRBV5-1 with TRBJ2-7, with 8 bases that match TRBD1. CDR3 length: 13 residues. Germline assignment: CDR1 SGHRS and CDR2 YFSETQ. J gave up 6 bases and V 4 bases, and 6 bases lay outside the gene matches. The CDR3 DNA is TGCGCCAGCAGCCTGCAGGGGGCATCCGAGCAGTACTTC. This encodes CASSLQGASEQYF.

The chain uses TRBV6-6 and TRBJ2-7; no definite D call. The CDR3 has 15 residues. Germline CDR1 is MNHNY and CDR2 is SVGAGI (reference sequence). Between the trimmed V and J ends, which lost 0 bases and 3 bases, there was a span of 12 bases. CDR3 DNA sequence: TGTGCCAGCAGTTACTCGAGGTGGGCAGTCTACGAGCAGTACTTC. Translated: CASSYSRWAVYEQYF.

This clone showed up just once. The chain combines TRBV7-6 with TRBJ2-1; no firm D call. The V gene's germline CDR1 is SGHVS and CDR2 FNYEAQ. CDR3 length equals 13 residues. The germline V and J ends were trimmed by 4 bases and 7 bases, with 11 bases remaining between them. In DNA, the CDR3 is TGTGCCAGCAGCTCAGGAAACAGTAATGAGCAGTTCTTC. Protein sequence: CASSSGNSNEQFF.

This clone was counted a few times. V usage is TRBV27 and J usage is TRBJ1-5; D possibly corresponds to TRBD1 (5 bases). Germline lookup yields CDR1 MNHEY and CDR2 SMNVEV (reference sequence). The CDR3 is 13 residues long. Trimming left V 8 bases short and J 3 bases short, with 11 bases between. The DNA for the CDR3 is TGTGCCAGCGGACTACAGGACAATCAGCCCCAGCATTTT. Translating it yields CASGLQDNQPQHF.

V gene TRBV7-9 combines with J gene TRBJ2-7; D might be TRBD2 (6 bases). Germline CDR1 reads SEHNR; CDR2 reads FQNEAQ (reference sequence). Trimming took 4 bases from V and 0 from J, leaving 25 bases between them. The CDR3 loop spans 19 amino acids. CDR3 coding DNA: TGTGCCAGCAGCTCCCGTCCGTCACGGGAGCGGCCTAACTCCTACGAGCAGTACTTC. Translated: CASSSRPSRERPNSYEQYF.